These T cell receptor beta chains were read from a single sample in a study of T-cell memory formation after mild COVID-19. One entry per CDR3 protein, called by TCRdb with MiXCR from the 5' RACE reads. The data contain around 300,000 distinct CDR3 sequences, roughly 18% of them singletons. The sample comprised PBMCs or a T cell subset sorted from them (not recorded which). The receptors were sampled from a man between 18 and 35 years old who had mild COVID-19 (a few samples of this study predate the infection). Cell type and time point are not known. The conserved cysteine and the conserved F or W are not part of the CDR3 here. The D gene is left open where the match is weak. Clone size is given for some rows only: seen once, a few or many times, or a class if the clone is expanded.

j_call clone_size v_call d_call cdr3_aa
TRBJ1-3 - TRBV12-3/TRBV12-4 - ASSSQVPPGNTIY
TRBJ1-2 few TRBV25-1 - ASSEWIGGYT
TRBJ2-2 - TRBV20-1 TRBD2 SAENSGGDTGELF
TRBJ2-2 - TRBV9 - ASSVVPSPTGELF
TRBJ1-3 - TRBV5-1 - ASSLAGYGNTIY
TRBJ2-5 few TRBV30 - AWSSGSQETQY
TRBJ2-7 many TRBV6-5 - ASSYAESYEQY
TRBJ1-6 - TRBV7-2 - ASSSQQDRGLSLH
TRBJ2-5 once TRBV12-3/TRBV12-4 TRBD2 ASSRRGVQETQY
TRBJ2-3 - TRBV27 TRBD2 ASSLSAGLYTDTQY
TRBJ2-2 few TRBV5-1 TRBD2 ASSFDGGAGTGELF
TRBJ2-2 few TRBV24-1 - ATSEIDTGELF
TRBJ2-1 - TRBV7-2 TRBD1 ASSSDRGRVQF
TRBJ2-1 few TRBV3-1 - ASSRGLADEQF
TRBJ1-2 - TRBV7-9 - ASSPTADGYT
TRBJ2-3 few TRBV3-1 TRBD2 ASSDITSGGTDTQY
TRBJ2-5 - TRBV5-5 - ASSLHWQETQY
TRBJ2-6 - TRBV6-5 - ASSPQVSGANVLT
TRBJ1-1 - TRBV5-1 - ATRGVNTEAF
TRBJ2-7 few TRBV4-1 - ASSQAGWGAGEQY
TRBJ2-3 - TRBV5-4 - ASSWGQGYTDTQY
TRBJ1-2 - TRBV12-3/TRBV12-4 - ASSRGGENYGYT
TRBJ1-4 - TRBV6-2/TRBV6-3 - ASTIGWGMTNEKLF
TRBJ2-4 few TRBV11-1 TRBD2 ASSPYETSGGSAKNIQY
TRBJ2-4 few TRBV19 TRBD1 ASSPLDRENIQY
TRBJ2-1 - TRBV12-3/TRBV12-4 - ASSFSGVYYNEQF
TRBJ1-2 - TRBV14 TRBD1 ASSQEQGYYGYT
TRBJ2-7 few TRBV12-3/TRBV12-4 - ASSSFYEQY
TRBJ2-5 many TRBV4-3 TRBD2 ASSRSTASGGETQY
TRBJ2-2 few TRBV6-2/TRBV6-3 - ASSLGRFGELF
TRBJ2-1 - TRBV7-3 - ASSSGLGHEQF
TRBJ1-2 - TRBV6-6 - ASRFPTAGVIAGYT
TRBJ2-1 few TRBV29-1 TRBD2 SVEDGRGVGNEQF
TRBJ2-3 many TRBV7-2 TRBD2 ASSSRGAEADTQY
TRBJ2-2 few TRBV5-1 TRBD1 ASSLGQGITNTGELF
TRBJ2-3 many TRBV5-1 TRBD1 ASSFGTGGTDTQY
TRBJ2-3 many TRBV6-2/TRBV6-3 TRBD2 ASSRAGEADTQY
TRBJ2-5 - TRBV28 - ASSLYGGTQETQY
TRBJ1-4 - TRBV12-3/TRBV12-4 - ASSLPGGSDNEKLF
TRBJ2-5 few TRBV5-1 - ASSPDGTFGKTQY
TRBJ1-2 - TRBV25-1 TRBD1 ASVYYRGRYGYT
TRBJ1-1 - TRBV19 - ASSWDTEAF
TRBJ2-5 many TRBV4-2 TRBD2 ASSQWAGEETQY
TRBJ1-5 - TRBV12-3/TRBV12-4 - ASSGGRNQPQH
TRBJ1-2 - TRBV7-2 - ASSFRSVYGYT
TRBJ1-1 - TRBV7-2 - ASSMTAYTEAF
TRBJ1-2 few TRBV5-6 - ASSLGPPRNPYGYT
TRBJ2-3 many TRBV7-2 - ASSLAGGRTDTQY
TRBJ2-4 - TRBV28 - ASSPMGGIAKNIQY
TRBJ1-4 - TRBV7-2 - ASSLRASLGSEKLF